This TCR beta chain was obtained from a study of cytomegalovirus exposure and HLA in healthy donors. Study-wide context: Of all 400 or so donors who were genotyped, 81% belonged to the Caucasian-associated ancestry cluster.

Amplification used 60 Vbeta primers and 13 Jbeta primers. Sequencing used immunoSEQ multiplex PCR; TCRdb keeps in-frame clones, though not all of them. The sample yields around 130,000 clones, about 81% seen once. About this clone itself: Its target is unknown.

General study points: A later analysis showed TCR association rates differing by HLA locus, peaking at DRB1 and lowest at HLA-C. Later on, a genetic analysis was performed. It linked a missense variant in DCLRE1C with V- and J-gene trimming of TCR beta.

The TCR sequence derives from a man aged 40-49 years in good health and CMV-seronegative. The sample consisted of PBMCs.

The CDR3 spells CASSLRETDMNEQYF. DNA for the CDR3: TGCGCCAGCAGCTTACGGGAGACGGACATGAACGAGCAGTACTTC. J is TRBJ2-7 and V is TRBV4-1; possibly TRBD2 for D (6 bases). CDR1 MGHRA and CDR2 YSYEKL come from the germline V gene. The CDR3 covers 15 residues. The germline V and J ends were trimmed by 5 bases and 5 bases, with 19 bases remaining between them.